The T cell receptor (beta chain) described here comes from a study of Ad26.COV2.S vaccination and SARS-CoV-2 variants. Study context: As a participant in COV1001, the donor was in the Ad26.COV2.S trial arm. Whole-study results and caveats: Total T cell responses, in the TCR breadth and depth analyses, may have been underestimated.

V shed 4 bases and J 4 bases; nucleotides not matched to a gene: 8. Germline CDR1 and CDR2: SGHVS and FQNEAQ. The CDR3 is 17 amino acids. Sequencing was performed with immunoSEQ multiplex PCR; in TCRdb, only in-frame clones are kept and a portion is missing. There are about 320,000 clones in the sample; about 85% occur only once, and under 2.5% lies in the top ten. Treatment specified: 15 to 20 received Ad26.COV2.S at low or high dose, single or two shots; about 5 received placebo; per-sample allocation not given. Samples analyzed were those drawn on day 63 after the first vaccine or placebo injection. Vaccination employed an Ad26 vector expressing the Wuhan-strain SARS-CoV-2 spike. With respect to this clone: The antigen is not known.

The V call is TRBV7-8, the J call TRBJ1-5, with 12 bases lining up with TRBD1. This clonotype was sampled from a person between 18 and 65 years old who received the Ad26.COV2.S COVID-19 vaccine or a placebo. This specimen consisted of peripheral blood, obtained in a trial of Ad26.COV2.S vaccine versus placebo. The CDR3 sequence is CASSSVGQGAWNQPQHF. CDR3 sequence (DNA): TGTGCCAGCAGCTCAGTGGGACAGGGGGCTTGGAATCAGCCCCAGCATTTT. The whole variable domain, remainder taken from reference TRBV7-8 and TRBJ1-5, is GAGVSQSPRYKVAKRGQDVALRCDPISGHVSLFWYQQALGQGPEFLTYFQNEAQLDKSGLPSDRFFAERPEGSVSTLKIQRTQQEDSAVYLCASSSVGQGAWNQPQHFGDGTRLSIL.